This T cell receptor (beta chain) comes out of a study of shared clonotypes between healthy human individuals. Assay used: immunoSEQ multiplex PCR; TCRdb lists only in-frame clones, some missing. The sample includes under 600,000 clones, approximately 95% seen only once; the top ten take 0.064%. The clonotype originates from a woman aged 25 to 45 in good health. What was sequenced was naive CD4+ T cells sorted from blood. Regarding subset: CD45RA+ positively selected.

The chain's CDR3 is CASSYVQREANEQYF. CDR3 sequence (DNA): TGTGCCAGCAGTTACGTCCAGCGGGAGGCCAACGAGCAGTACTTC. The V gene is TRBV6-6, the J gene TRBJ2-7, with TRBD2 matching 9 bases. This CDR3 region has 15 residues. V was clipped by 2 bases and J by 5 bases; unmatched bases: 7. Germline CDR1 and CDR2: MNHNY and SVGAGI (reference sequence).